The rows below give T cell receptor beta chains drawn from one sample of a study of CD8+CD57+ T cells in acquired aplastic anemia. TCRdb re-called the reads through MiXCR, storing one row per CDR3 protein. Of over 250,000 distinct CDR3 sequences in the sample, roughly 53% were seen once. The sample taken for sequencing was sorted CD4+, CD8+, or CD8+CD57+ T cells (not recorded which) from PBMCs. The receptor set was obtained from a human donor with aplastic anemia. Both conserved end residues are part of each CDR3. The D gene is left open where the match is weak. Size tells how often a clone was seen (once, few, many) or the class of an expanded clone, and some rows leave it out.

length,D,V,size,J,DNA,CDR3
14,-,TRBV7-2,-,TRBJ1-2,TGTGCCAGCAGCGGGGGGGGGGCGAGTTATGGCTACACCTTC,CASSGGGASYGYTF
15,TRBD1,TRBV7-3,few,TRBJ1-1,TGTGCCAGCAGCTTAAAGTCAGGGGGGAACACTGAAGCTTTCTTT,CASSLKSGGNTEAFF
14,-,TRBV2,-,TRBJ1-5,TGTGCCAGCAGTAAACAGGGAGGGAATCAGCCCCAGCATTTT,CASSKQGGNQPQHF
14,-,TRBV20-1,-,TRBJ1-6,TGCAGTGCTAGAGTAGGGGATAAGAATTCACCCCTCCACTTT,CSARVGDKNSPLHF
18,-,TRBV25-1,-,TRBJ1-3,TGTGCCAGCAGTGAATATCTCCTCGCCCCTCCCTCTGGAAACACCATATATTTT,CASSEYLLAPPSGNTIYF
12,-,TRBV7-3,-,TRBJ1-6,TGTGCCAGCAGCTTTCTGAATTCACCCCTCCACTTT,CASSFLNSPLHF
14,-,TRBV29-1,-,TRBJ2-5,TGCAGCGTCGACATACTAGAAACTTGGGAGACCCAGTACTTC,CSVDILETWETQYF
16,-,TRBV29-1,once,TRBJ1-6,TGCAGCGTTGGGGTACCCGAAAGCTCCTATAATTCACCCCTCCACTTT,CSVGVPESSYNSPLHF
12,-,TRBV5-6,-,TRBJ2-7,TGTGCCAGCAGCATCCAGAGCTACGAGCAGTACTTC,CASSIQSYEQYF
15,-,TRBV9,many,TRBJ2-3,TGTGCCAGCAGCGTAGCTTTGTTGGGCACAGATACGCAGTATTTT,CASSVALLGTDTQYF
16,-,TRBV12-3/TRBV12-4,-,TRBJ2-1,TGTGCCAGCAGTTTATTAAGACTACCCTCCTACAATGAGCAGTTCTTC,CASSLLRLPSYNEQFF
16,TRBD1,TRBV25-1,once,TRBJ1-5,TGTGCCAGCAGTGCCGAGACAGGGATGGACAATCAGCCCCAGCATTTT,CASSAETGMDNQPQHF
13,-,TRBV6-2/TRBV6-3,many,TRBJ2-7,TGTGCCAGCACCGCCTCGGGACTGTACGAGCAGTACTTC,CASTASGLYEQYF
15,-,TRBV2,-,TRBJ2-1,TGTGCCAGCAGTGAAGTGGGGGGGGCCCGAAGTGAGCAGTTCTTC,CASSEVGGARSEQFF
14,TRBD1,TRBV20-1,-,TRBJ1-6,TGCAGTGCTGTTCGACAGGGTGACAATTCACCCCTCCACTTT,CSAVRQGDNSPLHF
11,-,TRBV3-1,many,TRBJ2-7,TGTGCCAGCAGCCAATCCCACGAGCAGTACTTC,CASSQSHEQYF
17,TRBD2,TRBV24-1,-,TRBJ2-3,TGTGCCACCAGTGATCTAGCGGGAGGGGAGGGGGACGGTACGCAGTATTTT,CATSDLAGGEGDGTQYF
17,-,TRBV5-1,many,TRBJ2-2,TGCGCCAGCAGCTTGGCCGGTCGCGGGGGCGCAGCCGGGGAGCTGTTTTTT,CASSLAGRGGAAGELFF
13,TRBD1,TRBV29-1,many,TRBJ1-4,TGCAGCGTCGCGACAGGGGTTAATGAAAAACTGTTTTTT,CSVATGVNEKLFF
15,-,TRBV2,-,TRBJ1-4,TGTGCCAGCACCCCAAGCCTTATCTACAATGAAAAACTGTTTTTT,CASTPSLIYNEKLFF
15,-,TRBV2,-,TRBJ2-5,TGTGCCAGCAGAGCCGGGACTGGCCTCCAAGAGACCCAGTACTTC,CASRAGTGLQETQYF
15,TRBD1,TRBV15,-,TRBJ1-2,TGTGCCACCAGCAGAGATCGAGGGGGCTACTATGGCTACACCTTC,CATSRDRGGYYGYTF
14,TRBD1,TRBV6-5,-,TRBJ2-7,TGTGCCAGCAGTTACTTGGGCAGGGGGCATGAGCAGTACTTC,CASSYLGRGHEQYF
16,-,TRBV24-1,medium-sized,TRBJ2-7,TGTGCCACCAGTGATGCCGTCGGGCACAGCACCTACGAGCAGTACTTC,CATSDAVGHSTYEQYF
13,-,TRBV29-1,many,TRBJ2-2,TGCAGCTCATCGGTCAGAAACACCGGGGAGCTGTTTTTT,CSSSVRNTGELFF
14,TRBD1,TRBV9,-,TRBJ1-1,TGTGCCAGCAGCATGGACAGGGGGAACACTGAAGCTTTCTTT,CASSMDRGNTEAFF
14,-,TRBV19,-,TRBJ1-3,TGTGCCAGTAGTATAGGACAGACTGGAAACACCATATATTTT,CASSIGQTGNTIYF
14,-,TRBV6-2/TRBV6-3,-,TRBJ1-1,TGTGCCAGCAATGAGCAGGGGTCAAACACTGAAGCTTTCTTT,CASNEQGSNTEAFF
16,TRBD2,TRBV5-1,few,TRBJ2-3,TGCGCCAGCAGGGCTAGCGGGGGGGCCTACACAGATACGCAGTATTTT,CASRASGGAYTDTQYF
14,-,TRBV5-1,-,TRBJ1-6,TGCGCCAGCAGGAGGACTGTGGATAATTCACCCCTCCACTTT,CASRRTVDNSPLHF
14,-,TRBV24-1,-,TRBJ2-1,TGTGCCACCAGTGATTTTAAGGAGTACAATGAGCAGTTCTTC,CATSDFKEYNEQFF
12,-,TRBV5-1,few,TRBJ1-5,TGCGCCGTCGGGGGGGGAAATCAGCCCCAGCATTTT,CAVGGGNQPQHF
15,-,TRBV19,many,TRBJ2-1,TGTGCCAGTAGTATGGGACTCAGCTCCTACAATGAGCAGTTCTTC,CASSMGLSSYNEQFF
16,-,TRBV12-3/TRBV12-4,many,TRBJ2-7,TGTGCCAGCAGTCCCATTGGAAAGAGCCTGACCTACGAGCAGTACTTC,CASSPIGKSLTYEQYF
13,-,TRBV29-1,many,TRBJ1-2,TGCAGCGTTGAAGTAGGTCCGGGGACTGGCTACACCTTC,CSVEVGPGTGYTF
14,TRBD1,TRBV10-2,-,TRBJ1-6,TGTGCCAGCAGTTACGGGCAGGGGGCTTCACCCCTCCACTTT,CASSYGQGASPLHF
15,TRBD1,TRBV5-1,many,TRBJ2-1,TGCGCCAGCAGCTTGTCGACAGGGGGCGCCTATGAGCAGTTCTTC,CASSLSTGGAYEQFF
13,-,TRBV19,many,TRBJ1-1,TGTGCCAGTAGCGAGGAGGGGAAAACTGAAGCTTTCTTT,CASSEEGKTEAFF
14,-,TRBV15,-,TRBJ1-5,TGTGCCACCAGCAGCAGGGCCGGTAATCAGCCCCAGCATTTT,CATSSRAGNQPQHF
14,TRBD1,TRBV19,-,TRBJ1-1,TGTGCCAGTAGTGTGACAGGGCGGGGCACTGAAGCTTTCTTT,CASSVTGRGTEAFF